This T cell receptor (beta chain) was identified during a study of molecular identifiers for immune sequencing clone quantification. Study-wide results and caveats: Underestimated sizes of highly expanded clones could result from identical TCR molecules that share a barcode. Whereas clones above 20 RNA copies held under 1% of naive-cell molecules, they held over 97% of effector molecules.

In preparing bulk TCR libraries, previously described methods and listed TCR primers were used. MiXCR, applied by TCRdb to the PCR reads, yields one record per CDR3 protein. The data hold approximately 550,000 distinct CDR3 sequences, with around 25% observed a single time. CD8+CD4-CCR7+CD45RA+ cells were sorted as naive CD8 T cells. After removal of 5 bases from V and 9 bases from J, the junction contained 13 bases not matched to a gene. Germline CDR1 is LNHDA and CDR2 is SQIVND (reference sequence). This CDR3 is built from 15 residues. Comments on this clonotype: The antigen is undetermined.

The material sequenced was naive CD8+ T cells from blood, with Jurkat cell RNA spiked in. As for subset: FACS-sorted CD8+CD4-CCR7+CD45RA+ naive T cells. The chain joins TRBV19 to TRBJ2-4; the match to TRBD2 covers 7 bases. The source is a human donor in good health. Some libraries in this study had Jurkat cell RNA spiked in. CDR3: CASSPGLSPYGIQYF. CDR3 in DNA: TGTGCCAGTAGTCCGGGACTATCCCCTTATGGCATTCAGTACTTC.